This entry lists 4 T cell receptor beta chains sequenced from one sample in a study of blood T cell repertoires in COVID-19. Data came from immunoSEQ multiplex PCR; TCRdb stores just in-frame clones and leaves some out. The profile covers 35,000 to 40,000 clones, with about 88% appearing a single time and approximately 12% taken by the ten largest. The sequenced sample consisted of peripheral blood. The receptors come from a man aged 60-69 years with active COVID-19.

The rearrangement uses TRBV6-2 or TRBV6-3 and TRBJ2-1, with 10 bases matching TRBD2. This CDR3 region has 17 residues. Trimming took 4 bases from V and 7 from J; bases not matched to a gene: 13. CDR1 and CDR2 from the germline V gene are MNHEY and SVGEGT. CDR3 bases: TGTGCCAGCAGTTCCCAAGCGGGAGGGCCTGCTTCGAATGAGCAGTTCTTC. Amino acid sequence: CASSSQAGGPASNEQFF.

The chain uses TRBV5-4 and TRBJ2-2, with 9 bases that match TRBD2. Trimming at V came to 4 bases and at J to 0 bases, leaving 7 bases not matched to a gene. This CDR3 has 17 amino acids. The germline V gene has CDR1 SGHNT and CDR2 YYREEE (reference sequence). CDR3 sequence (DNA): TGTGCCAGCAGCCAGGCCACTAGCGGGTCGAACACCGGGGAGCTGTTTTTT. Translation: CASSQATSGSNTGELFF.

The chain carries TRBV30 and TRBJ2-2; 7 bases align to TRBD2. The CDR3 is 14 amino acids. Looked up from germline, CDR1 is GTSNPN and CDR2 is SVGIG (reference sequence). V lost 4 bases and J lost 5; bases outside the gene matches: 7. The CDR3 protein is CAWTRPGGTGELFF. CDR3 DNA: TGTGCCTGGACCCGTCCGGGAGGAACCGGGGAGCTGTTTTTT.

The CDR3 DNA sequence: TGTGCCAGCAGCCCGGGGACAGGGGTTTATACGCAGTATTTT. Translating gives CASSPGTGVYTQYF. The gene calls are TRBV7-9 and TRBJ2-3, with TRBD1 matching over 10 bases. In germline, CDR1 is SEHNR, CDR2 FQNEAQ (reference sequence). This CDR3 has 14 residues. Trimming cost V 5 bases and J 7 bases; bases outside gene matches: 6.